This T cell receptor (beta chain) is drawn from a study of long-term antiretroviral therapy in people with HIV. Germline CDR1 PRHDT, CDR2 FYEKMQ (reference sequence). The V gene end was trimmed by 5 bases and the J gene end by 2 bases; junction bases not matched to a gene: 2. The CDR3 length is 14 residues. This was the immunoSEQ v3.0 assay at survey level. TCRdb's table, derived via immunoSEQ multiplex PCR, lists solely in-frame clones and lacks some. The data show more than 15,000 clones, 81% seen once. The TCR sequence derives from a man in his forties or fifties with HIV. Sample: unsorted PBMCs, taken 0.3 years before starting antiretroviral therapy. The chain uses TRBV13 and TRBJ1-5; TRBD1 matches 8 bases. The chain's CDR3 is CASSLGQGNQPQHF. Written as DNA, the CDR3 is TGTGCCAGCAGCCTGGGACAGGGCAATCAGCCCCAGCATTTT.